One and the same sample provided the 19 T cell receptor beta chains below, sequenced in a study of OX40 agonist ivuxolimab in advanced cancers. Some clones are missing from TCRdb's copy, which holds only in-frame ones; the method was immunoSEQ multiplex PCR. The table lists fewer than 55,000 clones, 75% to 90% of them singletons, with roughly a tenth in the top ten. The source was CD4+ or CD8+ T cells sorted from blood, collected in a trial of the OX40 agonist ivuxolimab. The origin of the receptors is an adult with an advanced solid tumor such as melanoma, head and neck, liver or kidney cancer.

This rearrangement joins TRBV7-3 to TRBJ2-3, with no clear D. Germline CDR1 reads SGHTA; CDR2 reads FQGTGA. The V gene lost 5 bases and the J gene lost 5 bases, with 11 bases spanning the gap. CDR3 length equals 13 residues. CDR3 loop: CASSQQPEDTQYF. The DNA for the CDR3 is TGTGCCAGCAGCCAGCAACCCGAAGATACGCAGTATTTT.

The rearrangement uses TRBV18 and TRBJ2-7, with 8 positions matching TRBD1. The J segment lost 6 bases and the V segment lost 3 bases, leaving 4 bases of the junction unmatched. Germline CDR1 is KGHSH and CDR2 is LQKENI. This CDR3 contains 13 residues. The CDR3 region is CASSPDREGEQYF. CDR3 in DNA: TGTGCCAGCTCACCGGACAGGGAAGGCGAGCAGTACTTC.

The CDR3 DNA reads TGTGCCAGCAGCTTAGGAACAGATACGCAGTATTTT. The encoded protein is CASSLGTDTQYF. The genes are TRBV7-2 and TRBJ2-3; D remains unclear. V was shortened by 1 base and J by 3 bases, with 2 bases between the two germline ends. The V gene's germline CDR1 is SGHTA and CDR2 FQGNSA. This CDR3 has 12 residues.

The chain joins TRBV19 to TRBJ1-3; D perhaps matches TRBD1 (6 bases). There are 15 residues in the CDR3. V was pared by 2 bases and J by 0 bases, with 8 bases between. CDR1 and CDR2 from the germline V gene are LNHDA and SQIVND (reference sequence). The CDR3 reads CASSIRTASGNTIYF. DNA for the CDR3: TGTGCCAGTAGTATAAGGACAGCCTCTGGAAACACCATATATTTT.

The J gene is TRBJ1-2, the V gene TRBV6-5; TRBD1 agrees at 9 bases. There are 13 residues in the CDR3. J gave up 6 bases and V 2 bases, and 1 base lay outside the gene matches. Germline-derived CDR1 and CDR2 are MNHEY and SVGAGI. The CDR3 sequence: CASSYRTGDGYTF. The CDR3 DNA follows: TGTGCCAGCAGTTACAGGACAGGGGATGGCTACACCTTC.

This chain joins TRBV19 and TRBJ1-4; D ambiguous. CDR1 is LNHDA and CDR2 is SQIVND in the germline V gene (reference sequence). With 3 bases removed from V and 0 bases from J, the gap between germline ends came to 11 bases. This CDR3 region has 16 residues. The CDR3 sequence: CASSIQAVATNEKLFF. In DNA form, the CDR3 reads TGTGCCAGTAGTATCCAAGCAGTTGCAACTAATGAAAAACTGTTTTTT. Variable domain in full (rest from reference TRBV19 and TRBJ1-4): DGGITQSPKYLFRKEGQNVTLSCEQNLNHDAMYWYRQDPGQGLRLIYYSQIVNDFQKGDIAEGYSVSREKKESFPLTVTSAQKNPTAFYLCASSIQAVATNEKLFFGSGTQLSVL.

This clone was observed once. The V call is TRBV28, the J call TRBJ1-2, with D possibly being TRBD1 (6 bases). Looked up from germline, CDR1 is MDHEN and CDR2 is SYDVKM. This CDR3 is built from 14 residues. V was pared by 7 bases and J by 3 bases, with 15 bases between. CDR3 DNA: TGTGCCAGCAAGACTGGGGGCGCAGACTATGGCTACACCTTC. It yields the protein CASKTGGADYGYTF.

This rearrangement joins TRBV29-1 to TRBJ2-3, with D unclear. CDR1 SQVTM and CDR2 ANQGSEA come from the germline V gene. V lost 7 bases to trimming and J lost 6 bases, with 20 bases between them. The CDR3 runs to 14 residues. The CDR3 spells CSAAPPWVSDTQYF. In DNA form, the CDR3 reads TGCAGCGCCGCCCCTCCCTGGGTGTCGGATACGCAGTATTTT.

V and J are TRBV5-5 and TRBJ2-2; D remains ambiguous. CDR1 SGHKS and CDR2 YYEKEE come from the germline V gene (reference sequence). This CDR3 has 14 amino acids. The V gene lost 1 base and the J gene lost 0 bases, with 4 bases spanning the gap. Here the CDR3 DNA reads TGTGCCAGCAGCTTGTCAACGAACACCGGGGAGCTGTTTTTT. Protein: CASSLSTNTGELFF.

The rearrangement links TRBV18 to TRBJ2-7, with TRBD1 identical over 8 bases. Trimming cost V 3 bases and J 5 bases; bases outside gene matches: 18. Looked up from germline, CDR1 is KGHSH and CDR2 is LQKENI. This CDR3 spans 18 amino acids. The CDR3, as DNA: TGTGCCAGCTCACCGACGGCTTTAGGACAGGGAATTGTTCACGAGCAGTACTTC. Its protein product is CASSPTALGQGIVHEQYF.

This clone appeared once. CDR3 protein: CASSVTGEKHQPQHF. Here the CDR3 DNA reads TGTGCCAGCAGCGTAACAGGGGAGAAACACCAGCCCCAGCATTTT. The chain has TRBV9 and TRBJ1-5; 7 nucleotides agree with TRBD1. This CDR3 is built from 15 residues. V trimming: 1 base; J trimming: 7 bases; junction bases outside the gene matches: 8. Germline V gene sequence: CDR1 SGDLS, CDR2 YYNGEE.

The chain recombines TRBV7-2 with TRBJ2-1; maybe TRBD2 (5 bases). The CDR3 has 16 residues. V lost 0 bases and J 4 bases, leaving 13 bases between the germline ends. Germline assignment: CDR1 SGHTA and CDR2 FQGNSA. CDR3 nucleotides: TGTGCCAGCAGCTTAGCTCGGTCTAGCCGGTACAATGAGCAGTTCTTC. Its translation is CASSLARSSRYNEQFF.

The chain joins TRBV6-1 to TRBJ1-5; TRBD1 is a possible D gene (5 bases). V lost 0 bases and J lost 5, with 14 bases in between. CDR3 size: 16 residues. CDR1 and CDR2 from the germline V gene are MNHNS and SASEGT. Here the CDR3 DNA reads TGTGCCAGCAGTGAAGCGGGGCAGGGTTCCCATCAGCCCCAGCATTTT. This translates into CASSEAGQGSHQPQHF.

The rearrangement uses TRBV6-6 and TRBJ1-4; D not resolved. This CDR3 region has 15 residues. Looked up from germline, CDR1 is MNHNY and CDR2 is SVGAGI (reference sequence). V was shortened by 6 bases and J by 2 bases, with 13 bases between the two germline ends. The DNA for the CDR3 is TGTGCCAGCAGCTCCAGCAATCCCACTAATGAAAAACTGTTTTTT. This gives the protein CASSSSNPTNEKLFF.

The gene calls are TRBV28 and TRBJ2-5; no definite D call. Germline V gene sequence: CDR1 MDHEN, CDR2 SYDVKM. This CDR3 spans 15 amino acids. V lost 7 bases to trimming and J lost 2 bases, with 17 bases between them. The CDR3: CASTSVSLIQETQYF. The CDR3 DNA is TGTGCCAGCACGTCGGTTTCCTTAATTCAAGAGACCCAGTACTTC.

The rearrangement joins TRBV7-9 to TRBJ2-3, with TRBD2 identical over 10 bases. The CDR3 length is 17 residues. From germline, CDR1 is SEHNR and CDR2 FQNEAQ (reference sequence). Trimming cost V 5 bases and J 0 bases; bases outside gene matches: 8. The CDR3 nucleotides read TGTGCCAGCAGCCAGGGGATAGCGGGGGGAAGCACAGATACGCAGTATTTT. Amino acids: CASSQGIAGGSTDTQYF.

Here the CDR3 reads CASTPGGGRFHEQFF. The CDR3 nucleotides are TGTGCCAGCACTCCCGGCGGGGGCCGATTTCATGAGCAGTTCTTC. The rearrangement joins TRBV28 to TRBJ2-1, with D possibly matching TRBD2 (7 bases). The CDR3 is made up of 15 amino acids. Germline V gives CDR1 MDHEN, CDR2 SYDVKM. V lost 7 bases and J 8 bases, leaving 21 bases between the germline ends.

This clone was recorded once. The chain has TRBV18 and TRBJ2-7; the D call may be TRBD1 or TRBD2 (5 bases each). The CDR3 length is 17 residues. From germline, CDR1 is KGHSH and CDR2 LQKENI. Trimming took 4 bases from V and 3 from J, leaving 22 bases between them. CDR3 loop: CASSQRLLTEANYEQYF. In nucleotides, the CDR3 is TGTGCCAGCTCACAGAGACTACTGACAGAAGCTAACTACGAGCAGTACTTC.

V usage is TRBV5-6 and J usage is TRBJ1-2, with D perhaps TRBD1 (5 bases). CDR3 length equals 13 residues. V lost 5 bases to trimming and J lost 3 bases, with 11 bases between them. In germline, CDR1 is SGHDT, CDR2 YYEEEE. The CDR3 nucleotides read TGTGCCAGCAGAAAAGGGGTGGACTATGGCTACACCTTC. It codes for CASRKGVDYGYTF. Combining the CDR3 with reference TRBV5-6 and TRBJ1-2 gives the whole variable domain DAGVTQSPTHLIKTRGQQVTLRCSPKSGHDTVSWYQQALGQGPQFIFQYYEEEERQRGNFPDRFSGHQFPNYSSELNVNALLLGDSALYLCASRKGVDYGYTFGSGTRLTVV.